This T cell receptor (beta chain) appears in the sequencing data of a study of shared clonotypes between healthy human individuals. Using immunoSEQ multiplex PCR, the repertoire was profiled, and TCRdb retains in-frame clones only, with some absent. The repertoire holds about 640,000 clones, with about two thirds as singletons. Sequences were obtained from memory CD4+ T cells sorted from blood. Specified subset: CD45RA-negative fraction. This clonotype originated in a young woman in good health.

The CDR3 is CASSPRLAGAGEQYF. The CDR3 DNA reads as TGCGCCAGCAGCCCCAGACTAGCGGGAGCTGGCGAGCAGTACTTC. V usage is TRBV5-1 and J usage is TRBJ2-7, with TRBD2 identical over 12 bases. The germline V gene has CDR1 SGHRS and CDR2 YFSETQ. With 4 bases clipped from V and 6 bases from J, the junction kept 8 bases outside the gene matches. The CDR3 covers 15 residues.